This T cell receptor (beta chain) was recorded in a study of cytomegalovirus exposure and HLA in healthy donors (dated by TCRdb to about 2017). Turning to the overall study: An earlier analysis of more than 550 of the donors reported 276 Gb of sequence data and 117 million unique TCR beta sequences obtained from 180 million or so T cells. Approximately 310 gigabases of sequencing data and about 92 million unique TCR sequences made up an early release that covered about 640 HLA-typed donors. Of the 300 to 400 genotyped donors, approximately 82% fell in the genetic ancestry cluster associated with self-reported Caucasian donors. The study aimed to test whether signatures of past pathogen exposure could be identified by cataloging public T cell receptors. The study used immunosequencing to profile the T cell repertoires of 600 to 850 subjects and linked those repertoires to cytomegalovirus serostatus. A separate validation cohort of over a hundred different subjects was used in addition to the approximately 700-subject first cohort. The study combined high-throughput TCR immunosequencing, statistical association of individual TCRs with disease status, and machine learning to predict cytomegalovirus infection status. In a later analysis, previously published TCR beta repertoires from 600 to 850 donors were re-analyzed and high-resolution HLA genotyping was added so that TCR occurrence patterns could be studied. Rather than using new phenotypic data, the later analysis identified candidate immune exposures from TCR beta sequences and from how often those sequences occurred across donors. In an earlier analysis of over 550 of the donors, high-throughput TCR beta sequencing was used to judge whether each TCR beta V gene segment behaved as functional or pseudogenic. Donor age, sex, ethnicity and CMV serostatus were compiled alongside the repertoire data. Genome-wide SNP genotypes for about 55% of the 666 donors were used in a later genetic analysis, which treated that subset as a discovery cohort. All discovery cohort repertoires had been generated using a single sequencing platform. Class I and class II HLA loci were covered by the typing at four-digit resolution. The number of typed donors differed by locus: about 620-640 for A, B, C, DRB1 and DQB1; 522 for DQA1; around 580 for DPA1; and about 450 for DPB1. Four or five DR-DQ haplotypes were treated as single units for association and clustering because of strong linkage in the cohort. On average, approximately 250,000 unique TCR beta nucleotide sequences were sequenced per donor among roughly 430 genotyped donors of the cohort, with roughly 19% of those sequences being non-productive. Study-wide conclusions, independent of this receptor: A cluster of highly shared sequence variants was judged likely to represent a technical artifact of the sequencing pipeline. A later analysis reported that several top co-occurrence clusters appeared linked to parvovirus B19, influenza, CMV and Epstein-Barr virus. While some public TCRs were present in many individuals, most TCR sequences turned up only very rarely across donors. A total of 150 or so TCR beta chains were listed by the study as associated with cytomegalovirus. A further reported finding was that TCR beta sequences accurately predicted the HLA-A and HLA-B alleles for most subjects in the first cohort. The cohort was sequenced for TCR beta chains only, and without alpha or paired-chain data the features that could be detected were limited. Linkage disequilibrium might explain the correlated functional status among segregating V segments, but an unknown experimental factor could not be excluded. It was suggested by the authors that the approach could potentially be generalized to other disease states and immunological phenotypes. In a later analysis, most CMV-associated TCR beta chains were found to appear HLA-restricted, with HLA associations seemingly driven largely by CMV exposure. CMV serostatus was the only immune exposure information available for the cohort. The earlier analysis of approximately 590 of the donors excluded approximately 17 rarely observed V segments, including chromosome 9 orphons, because counts were too low. A later analysis associated roughly 17,000 TCR beta sequences with specific HLA alleles at a false discovery rate of 0.05. In vitro tests confirmed that a few of the cytomegalovirus-associated TCR beta chains recognize cytomegalovirus antigens. An association between a missense DCLRE1C variant and V-gene and J-gene trimming of TCR beta chains was found in a later genetic analysis and replicated in an independent cohort. Some IMGT-functional V segments, including TRBV6-2 and TRBV6-3, could not be told apart with the 87-base-pair reads, so those segments were excluded. When HLA alleles, especially DR and DQ, strongly co-occurred, TCR associations were difficult to assign to individual alleles. Compared with the 666-donor mean, donors in an Asian-associated ancestry cluster had fewer N-insertions in productive TCRs, according to a later genetic analysis. In an earlier analysis of roughly 500 of the donors, most TCR beta V segments appeared in productive rearrangements about 87% or about 30% of the time, broadly matching IMGT annotations. In a later analysis, HLA-associated TCR beta chains were found to be more clonally expanded and to have lower generation probabilities than equally common non-associated chains. The presence/absence analyses assumed that sequencing depth was roughly uniform across donors, and that assumption may not be true. HLA typing was unavailable for some donors at each locus, so association tests used only the typed subset. In a later analysis, TCR association rates were found to vary across HLA loci, with the most associated TCRs seen for DRB1 alleles and the fewest for HLA-C alleles. The classifier was reported to diagnose cytomegalovirus status with high specificity and sensitivity in both the original and validation cohorts.

About this clone: There is no known antigen for this receptor. One base away there is no much larger clone; base qualities are not given.

The library was built by means of the immunoSEQ multiplex PCR assay. For the multiplex PCR, a mixture combining 60 forward primers for TCR Vbeta segments and 13 reverse primers for TCR Jbeta segments was used. The CDR3 region of rearranged TCR beta genes was amplified from genomic DNA by a multiplex PCR assay. The amplified TCR beta libraries were sequenced on the Illumina HiSeq System as 87-base-pair reads. In the authors' own workflow: A later analysis tallied tens of millions of unique TCR beta chains across the 610 or so repertoires, and some 12 million of those chains were shared by two or more donors. Raw reads were error-corrected and collapsed into unique sequences by a nearest-neighbor algorithm in which closely related sequences were merged to remove PCR and sequencing errors. Alignment of CDR3 sequences to IMGT reference sequences was used to assign V, D and J gene segments. For a sequence to be retained, a match of at least six nucleotides to both a V gene segment and a J gene segment was required. Rearrangements were classified as productive when the CDR3 lacked stop codons and remained in frame with V and J, and all other rearrangements were classified as non-productive. Following IMGT convention, CDR3 was defined as the stretch from the second conserved V-encoded cysteine to the conserved J-encoded phenylalanine. In an earlier analysis of roughly 580 of the donors, sequences lacking an unambiguous match to a single V gene segment were excluded. In an earlier analysis of 587 of the donors, V segments were called functional above 56.7% productive rearrangements and were called segregating when the between-donor standard deviation exceeded 5%. A statistical classification framework was built to diagnose cytomegalovirus status from the catalog of TCR beta chain sequences. V and J gene assignment, in a later analysis, came from comparing TCR nucleotide sequences with IMGT/GENE-DB human TR gene sequences. Using the TCRdist pipeline, a later analysis assigned CDR3 sequences along with most-parsimonious VDJ recombination scenarios. In a later analysis, each TCR beta chain was defined by its CDR3 amino acid sequence together with its V-gene family, and reads lacking a unique V-gene family were excluded. As a way to deal with suspected cross-contamination and a sequencing artifact, a later analysis dropped hundreds of nucleotide sequences that were highly shared and had low generation probability. A later analysis calculated a clonal expansion index for each public chain from normalized within-repertoire ranks of inferred template counts. In a later analysis, generation probabilities were computed with a VDJ recombination model fitted to out-of-frame rearrangements, and the resulting probabilities were checked against IGoR. Hypergeometric tests were used in a later analysis to score TCR-TCR, TCR-HLA and TCR-CMV co-occurrence, with a repertoire-size bias correction applied to the TCR pairs. False discovery rates were estimated in a later analysis by permuting HLA or CMV assignments 20 times. A later analysis grouped co-occurring TCRs with DBSCAN, adding TCRdist sequence similarity when clustering within HLA-allele-positive subsets. Repertoires with fewer than 30,000 or more than 120,000 public chains were left out of co-occurrence clustering, as were a handful of repertoires with anomalous nucleotide sharing. In its TCRdb copy, this immuneACCESS table keeps in-frame sequences only and misses some clones. Where compared with another copy, unresolved V genes explain less than half of these, and the others have no known cause. V and J calls and clone size are those listed in that table; D and trimming were worked out from the DNA. This sample gives fewer than 250,000 clones in total; more than 60% of them show up just once. About 0.2% of the sample lies in the top ten.

The cohort was made up of several hundred healthy bone marrow donors. At the time of sampling, all cohort members were nominally healthy, though unrecorded immune exposures were likely present. The donor tested CMV seronegative and was one of the 352 seronegative cohort members. A peripheral blood sample was collected from each donor, and TCR beta sequencing was performed on peripheral blood mononuclear cells. The Qiagen DNeasy Blood Extraction Kit was used to extract genomic DNA from the blood cell samples. The germline V gene supplies CDR1 SGHVS and CDR2 FNYEAQ. From cysteine to phenylalanine, the CDR3 is 15 amino acids long. The only DNA kept is the CDR3, 45 bases in frame from the first base. Compared with germline, V lacks 4 bases and J lacks 12 bases; bases without a gene match: 18.

The sequenced sample was PBMCs. The origin of this receptor is a girl aged 2 to 10 in good health and CMV-seronegative. The sequence joins TRBV7-6 to TRBJ2-7; the central 7 bases match TRBD2. The CDR3 region has the sequence CASSSPSRGDSVRYF. The nucleotide sequence is TGTGCCAGCAGCTCGCCCTCCCGGGGGGACTCCGTTAGGTACTTC.